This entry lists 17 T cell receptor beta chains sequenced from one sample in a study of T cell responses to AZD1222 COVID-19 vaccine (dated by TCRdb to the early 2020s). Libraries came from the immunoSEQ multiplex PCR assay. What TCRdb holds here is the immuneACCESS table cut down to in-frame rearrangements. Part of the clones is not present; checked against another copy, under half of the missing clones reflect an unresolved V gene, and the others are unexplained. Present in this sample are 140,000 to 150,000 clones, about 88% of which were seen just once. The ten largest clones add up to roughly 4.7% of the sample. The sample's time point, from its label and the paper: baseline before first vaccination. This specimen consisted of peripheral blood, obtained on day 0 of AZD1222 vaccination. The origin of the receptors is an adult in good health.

This CDR3 reads CASSDRVSYEQYF. Here the CDR3 DNA reads TGTGCCAGCAGTGACAGGGTCAGCTACGAGCAGTACTTC. The chain has TRBV6-1 and TRBJ2-7; D is possibly TRBD1 (5 bases). The CDR3 extends over 13 amino acids. Germline V lookup: CDR1 MNHNS, CDR2 SASEGT. Trimming cost V 3 bases and J 3 bases, with 9 bases left between them.

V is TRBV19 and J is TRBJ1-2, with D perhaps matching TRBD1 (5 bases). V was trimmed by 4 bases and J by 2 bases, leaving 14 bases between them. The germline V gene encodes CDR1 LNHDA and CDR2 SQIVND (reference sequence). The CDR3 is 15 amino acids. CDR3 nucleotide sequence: TGTGCCAGTAGTAGGGCCGGGGCGGGCAACTATGGCTACACCTTC. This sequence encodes CASSRAGAGNYGYTF.

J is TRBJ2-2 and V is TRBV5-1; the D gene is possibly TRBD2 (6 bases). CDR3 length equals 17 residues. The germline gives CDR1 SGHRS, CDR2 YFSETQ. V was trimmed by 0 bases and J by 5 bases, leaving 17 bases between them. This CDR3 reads CASSLGPGVGGTGELFF. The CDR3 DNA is TGCGCCAGCAGCTTGGGTCCGGGAGTAGGAGGGACCGGGGAGCTGTTTTTT.

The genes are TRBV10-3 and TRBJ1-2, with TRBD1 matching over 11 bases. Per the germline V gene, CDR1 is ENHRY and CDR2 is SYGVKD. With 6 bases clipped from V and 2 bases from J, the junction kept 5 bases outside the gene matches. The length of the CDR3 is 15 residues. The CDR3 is CAIRGDRGINYGYTF. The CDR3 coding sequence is TGTGCCATCAGGGGGGACAGGGGGATAAACTATGGCTACACCTTC.

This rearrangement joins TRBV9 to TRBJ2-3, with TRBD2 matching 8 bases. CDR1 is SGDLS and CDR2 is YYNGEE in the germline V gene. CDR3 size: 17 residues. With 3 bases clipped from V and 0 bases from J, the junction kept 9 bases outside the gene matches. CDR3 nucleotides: TGTGCCAGCAGCGCCACCTATAGCGGGGCGAGCACAGATACGCAGTATTTT. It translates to CASSATYSGASTDTQYF.

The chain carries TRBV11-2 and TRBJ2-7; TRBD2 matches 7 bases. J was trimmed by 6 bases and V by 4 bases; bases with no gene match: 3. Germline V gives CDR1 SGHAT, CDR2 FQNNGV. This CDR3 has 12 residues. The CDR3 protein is CASSWTSIEQYF. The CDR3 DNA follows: TGTGCCAGCAGCTGGACTAGTATCGAGCAGTACTTC.

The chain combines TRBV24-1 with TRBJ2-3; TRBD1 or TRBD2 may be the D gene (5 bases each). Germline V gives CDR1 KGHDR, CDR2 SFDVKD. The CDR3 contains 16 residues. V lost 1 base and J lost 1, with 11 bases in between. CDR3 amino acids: CATSDFLGDGTDTQYF. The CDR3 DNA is TGTGCCACCAGTGATTTTTTGGGGGACGGCACAGATACGCAGTATTTT.

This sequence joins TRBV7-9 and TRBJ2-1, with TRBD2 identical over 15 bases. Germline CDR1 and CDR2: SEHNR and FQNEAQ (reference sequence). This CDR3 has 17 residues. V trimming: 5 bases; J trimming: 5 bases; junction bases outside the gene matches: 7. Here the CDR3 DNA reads TGTGCCAGCAGCGGACTAGCGGGAGGGCTTAGCCACAATGAGCAGTTCTTC. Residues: CASSGLAGGLSHNEQFF. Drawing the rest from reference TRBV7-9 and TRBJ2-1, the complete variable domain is DTGVSQNPRHKITKRGQNVTFRCDPISEHNRLYWYRQTLGQGPEFLTYFQNEAQLEKSRLLSDRFSAERPKGSFSTLEIQRTEQGDSAMYLCASSGLAGGLSHNEQFFGPGTRLTVL.

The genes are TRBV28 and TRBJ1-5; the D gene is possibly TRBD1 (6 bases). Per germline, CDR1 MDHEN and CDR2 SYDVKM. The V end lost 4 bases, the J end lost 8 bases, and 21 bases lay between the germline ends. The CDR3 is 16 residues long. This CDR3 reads CASSSSTGSFGKPQHF. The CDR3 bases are TGTGCCAGCAGTTCCTCGACAGGTTCCTTTGGGAAGCCCCAGCATTTT.

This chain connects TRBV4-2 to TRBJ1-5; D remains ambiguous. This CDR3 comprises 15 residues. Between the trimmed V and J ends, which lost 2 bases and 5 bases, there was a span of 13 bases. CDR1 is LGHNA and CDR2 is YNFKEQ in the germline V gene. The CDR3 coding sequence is TGTGCCAGCAGCCAATGGCTGGGATCAGATCAGCCCCAGCATTTT. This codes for CASSQWLGSDQPQHF.

The CDR3 nucleotides are TGTGCCAGCAGCTACGGGCCTAGCGGGAGTACCGAGCAGTACTTC. The encoded protein is CASSYGPSGSTEQYF. The chain carries TRBV7-2 and TRBJ2-7; 10 bases agree with TRBD2. The V gene's germline CDR1 is SGHTA and CDR2 FQGNSA. After removal of 4 bases from V and 6 bases from J, the junction contained 9 bases not matched to a gene. The CDR3 is made up of 15 amino acids.

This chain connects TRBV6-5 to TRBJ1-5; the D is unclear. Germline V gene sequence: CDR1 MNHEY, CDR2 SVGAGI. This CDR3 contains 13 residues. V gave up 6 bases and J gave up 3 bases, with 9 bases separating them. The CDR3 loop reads CASRRHFNQPQHF. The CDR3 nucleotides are TGTGCCAGCAGAAGACACTTCAATCAGCCCCAGCATTTT.

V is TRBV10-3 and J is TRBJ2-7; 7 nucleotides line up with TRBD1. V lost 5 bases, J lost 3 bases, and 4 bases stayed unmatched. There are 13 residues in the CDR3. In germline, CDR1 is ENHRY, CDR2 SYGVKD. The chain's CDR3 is CAISPRDSYEQYF. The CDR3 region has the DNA TGTGCCATCAGTCCCCGGGACAGCTACGAGCAGTACTTC.

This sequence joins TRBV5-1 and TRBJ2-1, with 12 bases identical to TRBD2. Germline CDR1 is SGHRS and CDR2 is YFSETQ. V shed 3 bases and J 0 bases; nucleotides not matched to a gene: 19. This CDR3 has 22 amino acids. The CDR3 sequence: CASSSGRTSGAHPQGSYNEQFF. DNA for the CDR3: TGCGCCAGCAGCTCGGGTAGGACTAGCGGGGCCCACCCCCAGGGCTCCTACAATGAGCAGTTCTTC. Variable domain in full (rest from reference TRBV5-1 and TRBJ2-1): KAGVTQTPRYLIKTRGQQVTLSCSPISGHRSVSWYQQTPGQGLQFLFEYFSETQRNKGNFPGRFSGRQFSNSRSEMNVSTLELGDSALYLCASSSGRTSGAHPQGSYNEQFFGPGTRLTVL.

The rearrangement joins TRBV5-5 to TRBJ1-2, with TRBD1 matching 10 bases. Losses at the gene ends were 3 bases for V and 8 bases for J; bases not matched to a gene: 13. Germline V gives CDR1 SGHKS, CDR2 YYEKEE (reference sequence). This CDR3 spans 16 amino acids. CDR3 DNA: TGTGCCAGCAGCTGGGGTCCCGGGACAGGGGAGGGCGGCTACACCTTC. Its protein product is CASSWGPGTGEGGYTF.

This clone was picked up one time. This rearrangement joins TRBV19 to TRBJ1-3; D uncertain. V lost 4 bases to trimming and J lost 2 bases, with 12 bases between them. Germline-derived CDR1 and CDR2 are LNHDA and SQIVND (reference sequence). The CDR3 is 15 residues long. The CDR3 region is CASSSGRTAGNTIYF. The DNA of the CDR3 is TGTGCCAGTAGTAGTGGGCGGACCGCTGGAAACACCATATATTTT.

CDR3 coding DNA: TGTGCCAGCAGCTTAGACCTAGGGGGCTTTCAGCCCCAGCATTTT. Encoded protein: CASSLDLGGFQPQHF. V is TRBV7-2 and J is TRBJ1-5, with 7 nucleotides matching TRBD1. V lost 1 base, J lost 6 bases, and 6 bases stayed unmatched. Germline V gene sequence: CDR1 SGHTA, CDR2 FQGNSA. CDR3 size: 15 residues.